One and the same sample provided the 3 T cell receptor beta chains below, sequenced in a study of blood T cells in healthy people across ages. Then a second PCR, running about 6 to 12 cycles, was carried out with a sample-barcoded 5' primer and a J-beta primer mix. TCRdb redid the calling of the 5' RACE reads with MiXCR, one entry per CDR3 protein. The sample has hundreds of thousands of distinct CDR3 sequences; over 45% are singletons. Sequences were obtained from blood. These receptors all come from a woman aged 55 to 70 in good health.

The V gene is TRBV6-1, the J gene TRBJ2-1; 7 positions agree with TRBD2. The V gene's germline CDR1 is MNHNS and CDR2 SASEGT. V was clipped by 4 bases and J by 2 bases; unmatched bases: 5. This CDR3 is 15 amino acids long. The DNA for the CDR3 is TGTGCCAGCAGTGTAATAACTAGCGCCTACAATGAGCAGTTCTTC. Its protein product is CASSVITSAYNEQFF.

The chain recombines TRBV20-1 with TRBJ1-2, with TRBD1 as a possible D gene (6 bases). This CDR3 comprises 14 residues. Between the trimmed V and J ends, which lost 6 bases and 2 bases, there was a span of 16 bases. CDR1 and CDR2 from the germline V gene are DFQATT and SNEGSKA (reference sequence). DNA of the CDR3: TGCAGTGCGACTAACCGGGACACCAACTATGGCTACACCTTC. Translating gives CSATNRDTNYGYTF.

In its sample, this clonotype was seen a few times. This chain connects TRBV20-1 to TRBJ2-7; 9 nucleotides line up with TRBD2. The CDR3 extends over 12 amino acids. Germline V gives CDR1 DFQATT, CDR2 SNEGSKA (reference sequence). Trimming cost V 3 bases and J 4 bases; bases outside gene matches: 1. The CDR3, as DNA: TGCAGTGCTAGGCGGGAGGGATACGAGCAGTACTTC. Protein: CSARREGYEQYF.